These T cell receptor beta chains were read from a single sample in a study of early stage breast cancer tumors. TCRdb keeps only in-frame clones here, not all; method: immunoSEQ multiplex PCR. The table records 40,000 to 60,000 clones, 83% of them present only once. The sample was blood. These receptors were obtained from a person between 50 and 60 years old with breast cancer. CDR3s include the opening cysteine and the closing phenylalanine or tryptophan.

>TRBJ2-4|TRBV19|15
CASSQDRASKNIQYF
>TRBJ2-5|TRBV29-1|13
CSVESRGGTSQYF
>TRBJ2-7|TRBV6-1|14
CASSEVLAGNQGYF
>TRBJ1-2|TRBV5-1|17
CASSLFRDSDTNYGYTF
>TRBJ2-1|TRBV18|14
CASSLIDAGNEQFF
>TRBJ2-7|TRBV6-4|16
CASTPKGGTNSYEQYF
>TRBJ2-2|TRBV7-9|16
CASSPTSGSPTGELFF
>TRBJ2-7|TRBV5-1|16
CASSLRGGAGFDEQYF
>TRBJ1-5|TRBV5-8|16
CASSLWGRVYHQPQHF
>TRBJ1-3|TRBV5-1|13
CASSLDNGRTIYF
>TRBJ2-7|TRBV7-8|14
CASSLPRFSDEQYF
>TRBJ2-1|TRBV29-1|12
CSVAGTYNEQFF
>TRBJ1-1|TRBV2|13
CASTEEVNTEAFF
>TRBJ1-5|TRBV7-2|13
CASSVNGAQPQHF
>TRBJ2-1|TRBV9|17
CASSVGLAGGLYNEQFF